Listed below are T cell receptor beta chains from one sample, sequenced in a study of cytomegalovirus exposure and HLA in healthy donors. Sequenced by immunoSEQ multiplex PCR; TCRdb stores in-frame clones only, minus some. The sample records approximately 120,000 clones, 69% being singletons. The sequencing input was PBMCs. The receptors here all came from a woman aged 70-85 years in good health and CMV-seropositive. The CDR3 runs from the conserved cysteine through the conserved F or W. Fields, in order: V gene, D gene, J gene, clone size, CDR3 protein, CDR3 DNA. D genes are given only for firm matches. Clone size, where shown, is once, few, many, or a class for clones that have expanded.

>TRBV30|NA|TRBJ1-2|NA
CAKSGLGGIYTF
TGTGCCAAATCGGGGTTAGGAGGAATCTACACCTTC
>TRBV19|NA|TRBJ1-4|NA
CASSIGVANEKLFF
TGTGCCAGTAGTATCGGGGTGGCGAATGAAAAACTGTTTTTT
>TRBV11-1|TRBD1|TRBJ1-2|NA
CASSSGTGGLGGYTF
TGTGCCAGCAGCTCCGGGACAGGGGGCTTGGGAGGCTACACCTTC
>TRBV7-2|NA|TRBJ2-5|NA
CASSPDRVQETQYF
TGTGCCAGCAGCCCTGACAGAGTCCAAGAGACCCAGTACTTC
>TRBV7-3|NA|TRBJ2-5|NA
CASSPSVQETQYF
TGTGCCAGCAGCCCTAGCGTTCAAGAGACCCAGTACTTC
>TRBV29-1|NA|TRBJ1-1|many
CSVGGGTEAFF
TGCAGCGTTGGGGGGGGGACTGAAGCTTTCTTT
>TRBV7-9|NA|TRBJ1-6|NA
CASSRDDRRNSPLHF
TGTGCCAGCAGCCGAGATGACAGGAGAAATTCACCCCTCCACTTT
>TRBV7-9|NA|TRBJ1-2|few
CASSLGLSATAYGYTF
TGTGCCAGCAGCTTAGGCTTATCGGCCACAGCCTATGGCTACACCTTC
>TRBV29-1|NA|TRBJ2-5|NA
CSAIRGEETQYF
TGCAGCGCTATCAGGGGGGAAGAGACCCAGTACTTC
>TRBV5-1|TRBD2|TRBJ2-7|NA
CASSVLAGITYEQYF
TGCGCCAGCAGCGTGTTAGCGGGGATCACCTACGAGCAGTACTTC
>TRBV30|NA|TRBJ1-3|NA
CAWEQVSGNTIYF
TGTGCCTGGGAACAGGTCTCTGGAAACACCATATATTTT
>TRBV10-3|NA|TRBJ1-1|NA
CAISSGFAIETEAFF
TGTGCCATCAGCTCAGGGTTCGCTATTGAAACTGAAGCTTTCTTT
>TRBV20-1|NA|TRBJ1-5|NA
CSAGDLTSQHF
TGCAGTGCTGGAGATTTAACTAGCCAGCATTTT
>TRBV6-5|TRBD1|TRBJ1-5|NA
CASSPGTGSNQPQHF
TGCGCCAGCAGCCCCGGGACAGGGAGCAATCAGCCCCAGCATTTT
>TRBV4-1|NA|TRBJ1-5|once
CASSHSETISNQPQHF
TGCGCCAGCAGCCACTCCGAGACAATTAGCAATCAGCCCCAGCATTTT
>TRBV29-1|TRBD2|TRBJ2-3|NA
CSVEISGGWGQYF
TGCAGCGTTGAAATTAGCGGGGGGTGGGGGCAGTATTTT
>TRBV5-1|NA|TRBJ1-3|few
CASSSGQTSSGNTIYF
TGCGCCAGCAGCTCCGGACAGACCAGCTCTGGAAACACCATATATTTT
>TRBV10-3|NA|TRBJ2-2|once
CAISENGVGELFF
TGTGCCATCAGTGAGAACGGGGTCGGGGAGCTGTTTTTT
>TRBV7-9|NA|TRBJ1-6|NA
CASSLGPGLGLLHF
TGTGCCAGCAGCTTAGGCCCTGGGTTGGGACTCCTCCACTTT
>TRBV7-2|NA|TRBJ2-3|NA
CASSPTLDLGTQYF
TGTGCCAGCAGCCCTACATTGGACTTGGGTACGCAGTATTTT
>TRBV6-1|NA|TRBJ1-4|NA
CASSEVGQIEKLFF
TGTGCCAGCAGTGAAGTAGGACAGATCGAAAAACTGTTTTTT
>TRBV14|TRBD2|TRBJ2-4|few
CASSPPQGPGGNIQYF
TGTGCCAGCAGCCCTCCCCAGGGCCCGGGGGGAAACATTCAGTACTTC
>TRBV4-1|NA|TRBJ1-5|NA
CASSPQENQPQHF
TGCGCCAGCAGCCCTCAAGAGAATCAGCCCCAGCATTTT
>TRBV6-6|TRBD1|TRBJ1-3|NA
CASSYGQGGNTIYF
TGTGCCAGCAGTTACGGACAGGGAGGCAACACCATATATTTT
>TRBV29-1|TRBD1|TRBJ2-7|NA
CSVMTQGAYEQYF
TGCAGCGTTATGACCCAGGGGGCCTACGAGCAGTACTTC
>TRBV6-1|NA|TRBJ2-7|NA
CASSFRYEQYF
TGTGCCAGCAGTTTTCGTTACGAGCAGTACTTC
>TRBV30|NA|TRBJ1-4|NA
CAYELAAGGEKLFF
TGTGCCTACGAGTTGGCCGCCGGAGGTGAAAAACTGTTTTTT
>TRBV4-3|NA|TRBJ2-6|NA
CASSQGLAGSGANVLTF
TGCGCCAGCAGCCAAGGTCTGGCGGGCTCTGGGGCCAACGTCCTGACTTTC
>TRBV2|NA|TRBJ2-7|NA
CATTQSNGYEQYF
TGTGCCACCACCCAATCAAACGGCTACGAGCAGTACTTC
>TRBV7-9|TRBD2|TRBJ2-7|NA
CASSKPTGTMNEQYF
TGTGCCAGCAGCAAACCGACCGGGACTATGAACGAGCAGTACTTC
>TRBV4-2|NA|TRBJ2-5|NA
CASSQDRLARETQYF
TGTGCCAGCAGCCAAGACCGCCTAGCTCGCGAGACCCAGTACTTC
>TRBV5-1|NA|TRBJ2-7|NA
CASSLEEGFGQYF
TGCGCCAGCAGCTTGGAAGAGGGCTTCGGGCAGTACTTC
>TRBV10-1|NA|TRBJ2-5|NA
CASSQGGAGETQYF
TGCGCCAGCAGCCAGGGGGGCGCGGGTGAGACCCAGTACTTC
>TRBV5-1|TRBD2|TRBJ2-3|once
CASQRGGIEDTQYF
TGCGCCAGTCAGCGGGGGGGCATAGAAGATACGCAGTATTTT
>TRBV5-1|TRBD1|TRBJ1-2|few
CASSLEAGGRVGGYTF
TGCGCCAGCAGCTTGGAGGCAGGGGGACGCGTCGGCGGCTACACCTTC
>TRBV5-1|TRBD1|TRBJ2-2|NA
CASSPTGWNTGELFF
TGCGCCAGCAGCCCGACAGGGTGGAACACCGGGGAGCTGTTTTTT
>TRBV4-1|TRBD2|TRBJ2-7|NA
CASSRAGTSASYEQYF
TGCGCCAGCAGCCGAGCCGGGACTAGCGCTTCCTACGAGCAGTACTTC
>TRBV2|TRBD1|TRBJ1-2|once
CASSPGTAYGYTF
TGTGCCAGTAGCCCCGGGACAGCTTATGGCTACACCTTC
>TRBV4-2|TRBD1|TRBJ1-4|NA
CASSQAQGATDEKLFF
TGTGCCAGCAGCCAAGCGCAGGGGGCTACCGATGAAAAACTGTTTTTT
>TRBV6-5|NA|TRBJ1-3|NA
CASSYDAGLSGNTIYF
TGTGCCAGCAGTTACGACGCAGGGCTCTCTGGAAACACCATATATTTT
>TRBV13|NA|TRBJ1-3|once
CASSLIQGGGNTIYF
TGTGCCAGCAGCTTAATACAGGGTGGTGGAAACACCATATATTTT
>TRBV30|TRBD1|TRBJ1-3|NA
CAWGTGGAGNTIYF
TGTGCCTGGGGGACAGGGGGCGCTGGAAACACCATATATTTT
>TRBV2|TRBD1|TRBJ1-2|NA
CASSEQGAEYGYTF
TGTGCCAGCAGTGAACAGGGGGCTGAGTATGGCTACACCTTC
>TRBV5-1|TRBD1|TRBJ2-3|NA
CASSLGGHSTDTQYF
TGCGCCAGCAGCTTAGGGGGCCATAGCACAGATACGCAGTATTTT
>TRBV9|TRBD2|TRBJ2-5|NA
CASSVPRDSGGALGTQYF
TGTGCCAGCAGCGTACCCCGGGATAGCGGGGGAGCTTTAGGGACCCAGTACTTC
>TRBV18|NA|TRBJ2-1|NA
CASSPPSSRDEQFF
TGTGCCAGCTCACCACCGAGCTCTCGGGATGAGCAGTTCTTC
>TRBV18|NA|TRBJ1-2|NA
CASSPGSSYGYTF
TGTGCCAGCTCACCAGGGAGCTCCTATGGCTACACCTTC
>TRBV7-2|TRBD1|TRBJ2-1|NA
CASSLQTGTSYNEQFF
TGTGCCAGCAGTTTACAGACAGGGACGTCCTACAATGAGCAGTTCTTC
>TRBV30|TRBD1|TRBJ1-2|NA
CAWRGTGSENGYTF
TGTGCCTGGAGGGGGACAGGGTCCGAAAATGGCTACACCTTC
>TRBV10-3|TRBD1|TRBJ2-4|NA
CATGQATKNIQYF
TGTGCCACCGGACAGGCTACCAAAAACATTCAGTACTTC
>TRBV21-1|NA|TRBJ2-5|few
CASSKLIEGGVSEQETQYF
TGTGCCAGCAGCAAGCTGATCGAGGGCGGGGTCTCGGAACAAGAGACCCAGTACTTC
>TRBV30|TRBD1|TRBJ1-2|few
CAFPRGRNYGYTF
TGTGCCTTTCCCAGGGGGCGAAACTATGGCTACACCTTC